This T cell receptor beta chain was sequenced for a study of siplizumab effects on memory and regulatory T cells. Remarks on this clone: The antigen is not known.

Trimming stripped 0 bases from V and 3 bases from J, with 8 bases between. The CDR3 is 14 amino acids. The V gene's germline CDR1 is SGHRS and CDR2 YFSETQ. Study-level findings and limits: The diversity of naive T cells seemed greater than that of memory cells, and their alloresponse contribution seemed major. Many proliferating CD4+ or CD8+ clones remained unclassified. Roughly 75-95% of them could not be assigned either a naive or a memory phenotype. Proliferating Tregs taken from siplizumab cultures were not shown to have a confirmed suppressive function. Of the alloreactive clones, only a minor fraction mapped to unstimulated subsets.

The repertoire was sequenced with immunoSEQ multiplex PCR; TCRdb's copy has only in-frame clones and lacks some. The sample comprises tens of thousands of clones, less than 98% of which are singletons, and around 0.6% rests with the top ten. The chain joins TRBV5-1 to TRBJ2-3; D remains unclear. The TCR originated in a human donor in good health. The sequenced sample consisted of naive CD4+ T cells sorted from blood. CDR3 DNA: TGCGCCAGCAGCTTGGGTGCTATGACAGATACGCAGTATTTT. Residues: CASSLGAMTDTQYF.